This passage covers 26 T cell receptor beta chains from one sample sequenced in a study of beta chain features in type 1 diabetes. These TCRs' antigens remain unknown. Whole-study results and caveats: When Type 1 diabetes patients were examined, their TCRB CDR3s proved moderately but significantly shorter in all four CD4+ subsets.

The entirety of the isolated RNA underwent reverse transcription, so expressed TCRB transcripts were sequenced. The assay was immunoSEQ multiplex PCR, and TCRdb's table has in-frame clones only and misses some. The sample yields 25,000 to 30,000 clones, approximately 55% seen once. The sequenced sample was Tregs from blood. These receptors all stem from a woman aged 18-29 years with type 1 diabetes.

This clone was counted a few times. This chain links TRBV5-4 with TRBJ2-3; D is undetermined. V lost 0 bases and J 0 bases, leaving 11 bases between the germline ends. CDR3 length: 16 amino acids. The V gene's germline CDR1 is SGHNT and CDR2 YYREEE (reference sequence). The CDR3 coding sequence is TGTGCCAGCAGCTTGGGAGTAGCCCCTAGCACAGATACGCAGTATTTT. Encoded protein: CASSLGVAPSTDTQYF.

This chain links TRBV7-2 with TRBJ1-5; no clear D. The CDR3 contains 15 residues. Germline CDR1 and CDR2: SGHTA and FQGNSA. Trimming removed 5 bases at V and 1 base at J, with 12 bases between. The CDR3 reads CASSQEGVSNQPQHF. In DNA, the CDR3 is TGTGCCAGCAGCCAAGAGGGCGTGAGCAATCAGCCCCAGCATTTT.

The chain employs TRBV28 and TRBJ1-1; possibly TRBD1 for D (6 bases). The germline V gene has CDR1 MDHEN and CDR2 SYDVKM. V dropped 5 bases and J dropped 10 bases, with 17 bases sitting between them. The CDR3 spans 13 residues. The CDR3 sequence: CASSSTQGFGAFF. The CDR3 coding sequence is TGTGCCAGCAGTAGTACGCAGGGGTTTGGAGCTTTCTTT. Full variable domain (missing parts from reference TRBV28 and TRBJ1-1): DVKVTQSSRYLVKRTGEKVFLECVQDMDHENMFWYRQDPGLGLRLIYFSYDVKMKEKGDIPEGYSVSREKKERFSLILESASTNQTSMYLCASSSTQGFGAFFGQGTRLTVV.

V usage is TRBV29-1 and J usage is TRBJ1-2; 9 bases align to TRBD1. V was pared by 7 bases and J by 4 bases, with 13 bases of the junction left unmatched. There are 15 residues in the CDR3. Per germline, CDR1 SQVTM and CDR2 ANQGSEA. This CDR3 is CSALTGDRALYGYTF. In DNA, the CDR3 is TGCAGCGCGCTCACTGGGGACAGGGCCCTCTATGGCTACACCTTC.

This clone has a handful of counts. The gene calls are TRBV6-6 and TRBJ2-5; weak D call: TRBD1 (6 bases). This CDR3 is 11 amino acids long. With 8 bases removed from V and 3 bases from J, the gap between germline ends came to 7 bases. From germline, CDR1 is MNHNY and CDR2 SVGAGI (reference sequence). CDR3 nucleotide sequence: TGTGCCAGCCGGGACAAAGAGACCCAGTACTTC. Translating gives CASRDKETQYF.

The chain combines TRBV7-2 with TRBJ1-1; 9 bases are shared with TRBD1. This CDR3 has 16 residues. Germline V gene data show CDR1 as SGHTA and CDR2 as FQGNSA. V was clipped by 1 base and J by 5 bases; unmatched bases: 8. As DNA, the CDR3 is TGTGCCAGCAGCTTAGTAGCGACAGGGGGAAGGACTGAAGCTTTCTTT. This encodes CASSLVATGGRTEAFF.

The chain has TRBV7-9 and TRBJ1-5; 8 bases are shared with TRBD1. Germline V gives CDR1 SEHNR, CDR2 FQNEAQ (reference sequence). The CDR3 covers 17 residues. V shed 0 bases, J shed 2 bases, and the junction held 6 bases outside the gene matches. The CDR3 reads CASSLAIGQGGNQPQHF. CDR3 DNA sequence: TGTGCCAGCAGCTTAGCGATTGGACAGGGTGGCAATCAGCCCCAGCATTTT.

Judged by abundance, this clone is medium-sized. The CDR3 DNA is TGCGCCAGCAGTGAGGTCGGTAACACTGAAGCTTTCTTT. It encodes CASSEVGNTEAFF. The J gene is TRBJ1-1, the V gene TRBV10-2; D remains ambiguous. There are 13 residues in the CDR3. Trimming removed 2 bases at V and 2 bases at J, with 6 bases between. CDR1 WSHSY and CDR2 SAAADI come from the germline V gene.

The CDR3 DNA reads TGTGCCACCAGCAGAGTCGGGACAGGACTAGCCAAAAACATTCAGTACTTC. This gives the protein CATSRVGTGLAKNIQYF. This rearrangement joins TRBV15 to TRBJ2-4, with 8 bases matching TRBD1. In germline, CDR1 is LNHNV, CDR2 YYDKDF (reference sequence). This CDR3 region has 17 residues. The junction had 5 bases not matched to a gene; V was cut back by 1 base and J by 0 bases.

The J gene is TRBJ2-6, the V gene TRBV2, with TRBD1 matching 7 bases. Germline trimming cut 6 bases from V and 1 base from J; bases unmatched to any gene: 3. Germline CDR1 SNHLY, CDR2 FYNNEI. The CDR3 is 15 residues long. The CDR3 region has the DNA TGTGCCAGCAGGGCACAGGGGTCTGGGGCCAACGTCCTGACTTTC. Its protein product is CASRAQGSGANVLTF.

For this clone: At one of its ends the junction is not consistent with the germline gene, which may arise from a read error. The rearrangement joins TRBV5-1 to TRBJ2-1; TRBD1 or TRBD2 may be the D gene (5 bases each). CDR1 is SGHRS, CDR2 YFSETQ, per germline. This CDR3 is 12 amino acids long. The CDR3 reads CASSLGPPERVF. The DNA for the CDR3 is TGCGCCAGCAGCCTGGGACCCCCCGAGAGGGTCTTC.

This clone was observed a handful of times. The chain has TRBV2 and TRBJ2-3; D not resolved. The germline V gene encodes CDR1 SNHLY and CDR2 FYNNEI. V lost 7 bases to trimming and J lost 0 bases, with 20 bases between them. The length of the CDR3 is 17 residues. The chain's CDR3 is CASTQVMSRFSTDTQYF. CDR3 nucleotides: TGTGCCAGCACCCAAGTCATGTCGCGCTTTAGCACAGATACGCAGTATTTT.

This clone appeared a few times. V gene TRBV10-2 combines with J gene TRBJ2-7; 10 nucleotides line up with TRBD1. This CDR3 contains 13 residues. Germline CDR1 is WSHSY and CDR2 is SAAADI. Losses at the gene ends were 5 bases for V and 6 bases for J; bases not matched to a gene: 4. DNA of the CDR3: TGCGCCAGCAGTCCCAGGACAGGGGGCGAGCAGTACGTC. Translating it yields CASSPRTGGEQYV.

V is TRBV12-5 and J is TRBJ2-1; D is perhaps TRBD1 (7 bases). V shed 1 base and J shed 6 bases, with 10 bases lying between them. Germline CDR1 is LGHNT and CDR2 is FRNRAP. This CDR3 region has 14 residues. The CDR3 protein is CASGLGQGGNEQFF. In DNA form, the CDR3 reads TGTGCTAGTGGTTTGGGTCAGGGGGGCAATGAGCAGTTCTTC.

This clone has a handful of counts. The chain uses TRBV7-9 and TRBJ2-3; the match to TRBD2 covers 9 bases. The CDR3 length is 16 residues. V dropped 1 base and J dropped 0; count of bases not matched to a gene: 2. The V gene's germline CDR1 is SEHNR and CDR2 FQNEAQ (reference sequence). Here the CDR3 reads CASSLDLAGSTDTQYF. CDR3 DNA: TGTGCCAGCAGCTTAGACCTAGCGGGAAGCACAGATACGCAGTATTTT.

V usage is TRBV5-1 and J usage is TRBJ2-7; 9 bases are a match to TRBD2. The CDR3 consists of 13 residues. J lost 5 bases, V lost 4 bases, and 4 bases had no gene match. CDR1 and CDR2 (germline): SGHRS, YFSETQ. In DNA form, the CDR3 reads TGCGCCAGCAGCAATAGCGGGAGTAACGAGCAGTACTTC. This gives the protein CASSNSGSNEQYF.

This rearrangement joins TRBV10-1 to TRBJ2-7; TRBD2 matches at 12 bases. This CDR3 has 16 residues. Trimming at V came to 0 bases and at J to 2 bases, leaving 2 bases not matched to a gene. Germline CDR1 WNHNN, CDR2 SYGVQD (reference sequence). The CDR3 sequence: CASSESGLAGAYEQYF. The DNA for the CDR3 is TGCGCCAGCAGTGAGTCGGGACTAGCGGGTGCCTACGAGCAGTACTTC.

The V gene is TRBV10-3, the J gene TRBJ2-7; 8 positions agree with TRBD2. Germline loops: CDR1 ENHRY, CDR2 SYGVKD. V was pared by 5 bases and J by 2 bases, with 5 bases of the junction left unmatched. This CDR3 has 14 residues. CDR3 sequence (DNA): TGTGCCATCAGTAACTTAGCGGGAACCTACGAGCAGTACTTC. This encodes CAISNLAGTYEQYF.

The chain couples TRBV7-8 to TRBJ1-3, with TRBD1 as a possible D gene (6 bases). Deletions cut 1 base from V and 0 bases from J, with 13 bases between. This CDR3 is 17 amino acids long. CDR1 is SGHVS, CDR2 FQNEAQ, per germline. As DNA, the CDR3 is TGTGCCAGCAGCTTAGAGGCAGGGGTACGCTCTGGAAACACCATATATTTT. Translating gives CASSLEAGVRSGNTIYF.

The chain is built from TRBV11-2 and TRBJ2-1; TRBD2 matches 11 bases. This CDR3 spans 16 amino acids. V lost 6 bases and J lost 5; bases outside the gene matches: 9. Germline V lookup: CDR1 SGHAT, CDR2 FQNNGV. CDR3 loop: CASSRGTSGYNNEQFF. CDR3 DNA: TGTGCCAGCAGTCGCGGGACTAGCGGCTATAACAATGAGCAGTTCTTC.

The chain joins TRBV2 to TRBJ2-1; 16 nucleotides align to TRBD2. This CDR3 spans 18 amino acids. Germline lookup yields CDR1 SNHLY and CDR2 FYNNEI. V lost 6 bases and J lost 0; bases outside the gene matches: 5. CDR3 residues: CASRGTSGRALSYNEQFF. CDR3 bases: TGTGCCAGCAGAGGGACTAGCGGGAGGGCTCTCTCCTACAATGAGCAGTTCTTC.

This clone was recorded once. The chain combines TRBV6-1 with TRBJ2-7, with D unclear. The CDR3 runs 14 residues. V lost 6 bases, J lost 4 bases, and 16 bases lay in between. Germline V gene sequence: CDR1 MNHNS, CDR2 SASEGT. Here the CDR3 DNA reads TGTGCCAGCAGGCCTATGATAGGAGCTTACGAGCAGTACTTC. Protein: CASRPMIGAYEQYF.

The gene calls are TRBV30 and TRBJ1-5; D perhaps matches TRBD1 (6 bases). The CDR3 loop spans 15 amino acids. The germline V and J ends were trimmed by 0 bases and 9 bases, with 18 bases remaining between them. Germline loops: CDR1 GTSNPN, CDR2 SVGIG (reference sequence). The CDR3 DNA sequence: TGTGCCTGGAGTGTCGGGGGGCGGGGGCTTTCGCCCCAGCATTTT. Protein: CAWSVGGRGLSPQHF.

Here the CDR3 reads CASSLFATGGQGEKLFF. CDR3 in DNA: TGTGCCAGCAGCTTATTCGCGACAGGGGGCCAGGGTGAAAAACTGTTTTTT. The gene calls are TRBV7-2 and TRBJ1-4; TRBD1 aligns across 10 bases. The germline CDR1 and CDR2 sequences are SGHTA and FQGNSA. The CDR3 covers 17 residues. Unmatched junction bases numbered 10, after V lost 2 bases and J lost 7 bases.

The genes are TRBV10-1 and TRBJ2-1, with 10 bases identical to TRBD2. J lost 3 bases, V lost 4 bases, and 3 bases had no gene match. The V gene's germline CDR1 is WNHNN and CDR2 SYGVQD (reference sequence). The CDR3 is 15 residues long. CDR3 residues: CASSGGLAVYNEQFF. CDR3 nucleotide sequence: TGCGCCAGCAGTGGAGGACTAGCGGTCTACAATGAGCAGTTCTTC.

This clone was seen a single time. This chain connects TRBV19 to TRBJ1-2; D unclear. Trimming left V 5 bases short and J 2 bases short, with 6 bases between. Germline assignment: CDR1 LNHDA and CDR2 SQIVND (reference sequence). The CDR3 contains 12 residues. CDR3 amino acids: CASSGQNYGYTF. The CDR3 DNA is TGTGCCAGTAGTGGGCAAAACTATGGCTACACCTTC.